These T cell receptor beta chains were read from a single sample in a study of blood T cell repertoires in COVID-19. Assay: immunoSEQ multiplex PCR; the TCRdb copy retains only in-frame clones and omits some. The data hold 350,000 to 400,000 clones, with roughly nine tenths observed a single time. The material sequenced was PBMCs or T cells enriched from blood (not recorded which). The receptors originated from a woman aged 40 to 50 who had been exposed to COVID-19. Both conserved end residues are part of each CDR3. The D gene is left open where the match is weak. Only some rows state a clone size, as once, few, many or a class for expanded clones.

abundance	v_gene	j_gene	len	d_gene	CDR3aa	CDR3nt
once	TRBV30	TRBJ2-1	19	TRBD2	CAWSPNWTSGGTGINEQFF	TGTGCCTGGAGTCCGAACTGGACTAGCGGGGGAACAGGGATCAATGAGCAGTTCTTC
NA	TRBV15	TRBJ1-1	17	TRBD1	CATSRGAPGTGNTEAFF	TGTGCCACCAGCAGAGGCGCTCCCGGGACAGGGAACACTGAAGCTTTCTTT
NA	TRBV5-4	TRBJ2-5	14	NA	CASRGATGMETQYF	TGTGCCAGTCGGGGGGCGACGGGAATGGAGACCCAGTACTTC
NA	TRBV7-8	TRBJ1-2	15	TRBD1	CASSYPTGTGGSYTF	TGTGCCAGCAGCTATCCTACAGGGACAGGGGGCAGCTACACCTTC
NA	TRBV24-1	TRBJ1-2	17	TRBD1	CATSDNRDRASLAGYTF	TGTGCCACCAGTGATAACCGGGACAGGGCCTCATTGGCAGGCTACACCTTC
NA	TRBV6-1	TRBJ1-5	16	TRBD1	CASSDPGQGKNQPQHF	TGTGCCAGCAGTGATCCGGGACAGGGGAAGAATCAGCCCCAGCATTTT
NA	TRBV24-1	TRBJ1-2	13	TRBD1	CATSDYDRDGYTF	TGTGCCACCAGTGACTATGACAGGGATGGCTACACCTTC
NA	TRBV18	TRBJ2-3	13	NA	CASSPFNTDTQYF	TGTGCCAGCTCACCATTCAACACAGATACGCAGTATTTT
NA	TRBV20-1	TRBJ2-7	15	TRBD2	CSASLGLAGVGEQYF	TGCAGTGCTAGTCTCGGACTAGCGGGAGTTGGTGAGCAGTACTTC
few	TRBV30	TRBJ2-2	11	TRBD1	CAYGTGGELFF	TGTGCCTATGGGACAGGCGGGGAGCTGTTTTTT
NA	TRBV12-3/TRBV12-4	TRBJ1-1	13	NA	CASSYRGGTEAFF	TGTGCCAGCAGTTATCGCGGAGGCACTGAAGCTTTCTTT
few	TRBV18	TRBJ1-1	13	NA	CASSPVEDTEAFF	TGTGCCAGCTCACCGGTAGAGGACACTGAAGCTTTCTTT
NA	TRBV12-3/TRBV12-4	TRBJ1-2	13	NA	CASSHGQNYGYTF	TGTGCCAGCAGTCACGGACAGAACTATGGCTACACCTTC
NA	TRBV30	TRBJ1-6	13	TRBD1	CAWGTDYNSPLHF	TGTGCGTGGGGGACAGACTATAATTCACCCCTCCACTTT
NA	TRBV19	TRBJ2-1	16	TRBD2	CASRLTSGGLYNEQFF	TGTGCCAGTAGACTAACTAGCGGGGGTCTCTACAATGAGCAGTTCTTC
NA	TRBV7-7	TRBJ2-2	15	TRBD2	CASSQAGGPTGELFF	TGTGCTAGCAGCCAGGCGGGGGGCCCCACCGGGGAGCTGTTTTTT
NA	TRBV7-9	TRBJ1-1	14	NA	CASSHPPASTEAFF	TGTGCCAGCAGCCATCCCCCGGCTAGCACTGAAGCTTTCTTT